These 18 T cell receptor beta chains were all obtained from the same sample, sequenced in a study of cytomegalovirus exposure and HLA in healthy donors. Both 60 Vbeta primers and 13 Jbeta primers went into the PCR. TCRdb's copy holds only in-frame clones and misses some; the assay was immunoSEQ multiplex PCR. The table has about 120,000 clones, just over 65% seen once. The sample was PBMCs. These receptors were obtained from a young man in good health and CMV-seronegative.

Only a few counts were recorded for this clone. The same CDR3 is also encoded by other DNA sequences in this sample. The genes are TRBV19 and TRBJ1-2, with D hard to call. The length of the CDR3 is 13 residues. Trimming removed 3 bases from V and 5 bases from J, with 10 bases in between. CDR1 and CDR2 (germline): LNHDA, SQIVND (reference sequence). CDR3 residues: CASSIQVTYGYTF. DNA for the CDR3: TGTGCCAGTAGTATCCAAGTAACTTATGGCTACACCTTC.

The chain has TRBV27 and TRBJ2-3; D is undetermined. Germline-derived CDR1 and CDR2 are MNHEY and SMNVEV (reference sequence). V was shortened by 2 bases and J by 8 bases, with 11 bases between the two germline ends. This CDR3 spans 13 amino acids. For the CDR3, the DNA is TGTGCCAGCAGTTTAAACATTTTCTCTACGCAGTATTTT. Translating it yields CASSLNIFSTQYF.

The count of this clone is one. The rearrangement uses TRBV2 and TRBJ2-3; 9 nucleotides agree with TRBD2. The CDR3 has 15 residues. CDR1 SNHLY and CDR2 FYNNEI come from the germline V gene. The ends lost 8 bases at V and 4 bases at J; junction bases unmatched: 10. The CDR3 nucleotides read TGTGCCAGCGGGTACCGCGGGGGGGACGCAGATACGCAGTATTTT. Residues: CASGYRGGDADTQYF.

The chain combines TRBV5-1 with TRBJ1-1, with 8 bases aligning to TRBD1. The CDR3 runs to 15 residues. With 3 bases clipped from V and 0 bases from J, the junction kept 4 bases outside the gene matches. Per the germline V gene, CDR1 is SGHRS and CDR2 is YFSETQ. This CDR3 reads CASSYRGGLNTEAFF. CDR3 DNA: TGCGCCAGCAGCTACAGGGGGGGCCTGAACACTGAAGCTTTCTTT.

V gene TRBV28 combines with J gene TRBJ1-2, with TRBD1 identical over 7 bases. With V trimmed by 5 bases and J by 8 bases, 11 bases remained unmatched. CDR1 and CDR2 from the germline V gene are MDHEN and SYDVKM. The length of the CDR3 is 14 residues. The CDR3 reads CASSAGQAHAGYTF. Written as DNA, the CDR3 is TGTGCCAGCAGTGCTGGACAGGCGCACGCGGGCTACACCTTC.

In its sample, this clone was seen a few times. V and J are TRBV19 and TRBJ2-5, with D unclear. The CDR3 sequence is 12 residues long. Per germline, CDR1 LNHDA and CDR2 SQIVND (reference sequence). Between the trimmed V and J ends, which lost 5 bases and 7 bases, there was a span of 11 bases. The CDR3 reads CASSPPSGTQYF. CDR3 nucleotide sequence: TGTGCCAGTAGTCCACCCAGTGGGACCCAGTACTTC. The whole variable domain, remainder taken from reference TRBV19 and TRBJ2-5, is DGGITQSPKYLFRKEGQNVTLSCEQNLNHDAMYWYRQDPGQGLRLIYYSQIVNDFQKGDIAEGYSVSREKKESFPLTVTSAQKNPTAFYLCASSPPSGTQYFGPGTRLLVL.

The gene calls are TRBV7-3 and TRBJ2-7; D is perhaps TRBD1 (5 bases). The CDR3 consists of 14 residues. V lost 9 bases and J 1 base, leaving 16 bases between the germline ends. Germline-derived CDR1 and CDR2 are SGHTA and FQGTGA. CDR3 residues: CARGRRDASYEQYF. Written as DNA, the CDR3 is TGTGCCAGGGGCCGCAGGGATGCTTCCTACGAGCAGTACTTC.

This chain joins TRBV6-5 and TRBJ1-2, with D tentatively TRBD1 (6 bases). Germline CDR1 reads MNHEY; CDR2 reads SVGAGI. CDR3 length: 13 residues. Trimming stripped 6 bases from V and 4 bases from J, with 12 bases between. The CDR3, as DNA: TGTGCCAGCAGCTTACAGGGAATCTATGGCTACACCTTC. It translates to CASSLQGIYGYTF.

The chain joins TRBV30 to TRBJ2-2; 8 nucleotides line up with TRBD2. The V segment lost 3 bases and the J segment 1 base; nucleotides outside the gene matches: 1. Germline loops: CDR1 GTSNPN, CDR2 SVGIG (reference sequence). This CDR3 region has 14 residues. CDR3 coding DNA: TGTGCCTGGAGAGCGGGAGTGAACACCGGGGAGCTGTTTTTT. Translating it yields CAWRAGVNTGELFF. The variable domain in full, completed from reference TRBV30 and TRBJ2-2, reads SQTIHQWPATLVQPVGSPLSLECTVEGTSNPNLYWYRQAAGRGLQLLFYSVGIGQISSEVPQNLSASRPQDRQFILSSKKLLLSDSGFYLCAWRAGVNTGELFFGEGSRLTVL.

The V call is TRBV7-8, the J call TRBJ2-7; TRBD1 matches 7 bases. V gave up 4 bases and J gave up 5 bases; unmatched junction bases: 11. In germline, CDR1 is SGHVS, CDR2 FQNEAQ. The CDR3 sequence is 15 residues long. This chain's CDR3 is CASSSTGAGIDEQYF. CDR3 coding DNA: TGTGCCAGCAGCTCTACAGGGGCTGGTATAGACGAGCAGTACTTC. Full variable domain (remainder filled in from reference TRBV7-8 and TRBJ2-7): GAGVSQSPRYKVAKRGQDVALRCDPISGHVSLFWYQQALGQGPEFLTYFQNEAQLDKSGLPSDRFFAERPEGSVSTLKIQRTQQEDSAVYLCASSSTGAGIDEQYFGPGTRLTVT.

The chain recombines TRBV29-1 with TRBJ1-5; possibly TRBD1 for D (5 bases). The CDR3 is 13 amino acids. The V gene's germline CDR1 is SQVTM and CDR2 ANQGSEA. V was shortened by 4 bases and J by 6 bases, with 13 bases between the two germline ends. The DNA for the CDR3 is TGCAGCGTTGGGCCAGGGTATCGTCAGCCCCAGCATTTT. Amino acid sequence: CSVGPGYRQPQHF. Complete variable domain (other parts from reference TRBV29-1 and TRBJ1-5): SAVISQKPSRDICQRGTSLTIQCQVDSQVTMMFWYRQQPGQSLTLIATANQGSEATYESGFVIDKFPISRPNLTFSTLTVSNMSPEDSSIYLCSVGPGYRQPQHFGDGTRLSIL.

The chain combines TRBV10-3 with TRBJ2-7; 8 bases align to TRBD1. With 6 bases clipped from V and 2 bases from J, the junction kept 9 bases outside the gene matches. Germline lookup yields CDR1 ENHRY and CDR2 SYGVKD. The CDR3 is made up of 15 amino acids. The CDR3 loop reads CAIRETGVKTYEQYF. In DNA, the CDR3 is TGTGCCATCAGGGAGACAGGGGTGAAAACCTACGAGCAGTACTTC.

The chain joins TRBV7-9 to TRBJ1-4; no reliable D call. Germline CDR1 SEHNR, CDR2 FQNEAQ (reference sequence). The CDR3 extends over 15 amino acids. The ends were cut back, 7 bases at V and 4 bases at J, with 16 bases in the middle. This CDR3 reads CASTLFSMVNEKLFF. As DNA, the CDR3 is TGTGCCAGCACACTATTCTCGATGGTTAATGAAAAACTGTTTTTT. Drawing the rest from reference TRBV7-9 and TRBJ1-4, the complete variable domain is DTGVSQNPRHKITKRGQNVTFRCDPISEHNRLYWYRQTLGQGPEFLTYFQNEAQLEKSRLLSDRFSAERPKGSFSTLEIQRTEQGDSAMYLCASTLFSMVNEKLFFGSGTQLSVL.

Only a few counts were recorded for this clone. In DNA form, the CDR3 reads TGTGCCAGCAGTTTTGGGAGGGTTGGGGCCAACGTCCTGACTTTC. It yields the protein CASSFGRVGANVLTF. The chain combines TRBV27 with TRBJ2-6, with 7 bases fitting TRBD2. The length of the CDR3 is 15 residues. Trimming at V came to 3 bases and at J to 3 bases, leaving 2 bases not matched to a gene. Germline V lookup: CDR1 MNHEY, CDR2 SMNVEV (reference sequence).

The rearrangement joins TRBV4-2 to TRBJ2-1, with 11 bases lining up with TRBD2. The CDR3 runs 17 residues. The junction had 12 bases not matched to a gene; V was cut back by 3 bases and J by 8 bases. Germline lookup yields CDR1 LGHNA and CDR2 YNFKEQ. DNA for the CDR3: TGTGCCAGCAGCCAGTCGTCCCTAGCGGGAGGACGCGATGAGCAGTTCTTC. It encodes CASSQSSLAGGRDEQFF.

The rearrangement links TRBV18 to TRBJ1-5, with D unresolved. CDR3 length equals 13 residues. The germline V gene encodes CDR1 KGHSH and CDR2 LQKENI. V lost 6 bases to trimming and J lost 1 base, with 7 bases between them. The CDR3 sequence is CASSPLSNQPQHF. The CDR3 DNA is TGTGCCAGCTCTCCCTTGAGCAATCAGCCCCAGCATTTT.

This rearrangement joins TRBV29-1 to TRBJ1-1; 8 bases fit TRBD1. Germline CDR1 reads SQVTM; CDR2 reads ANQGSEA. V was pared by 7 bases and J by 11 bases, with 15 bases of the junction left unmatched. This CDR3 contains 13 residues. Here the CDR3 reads CSAGTGHISTAFF. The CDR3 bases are TGCAGCGCCGGGACAGGTCATATAAGTACGGCTTTCTTT.

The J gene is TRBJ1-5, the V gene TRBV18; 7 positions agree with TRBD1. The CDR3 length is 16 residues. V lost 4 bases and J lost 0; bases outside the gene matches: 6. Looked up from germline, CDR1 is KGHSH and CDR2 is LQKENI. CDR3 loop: CASSQGTAYSNQPQHF. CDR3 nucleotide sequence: TGTGCCAGCTCACAAGGGACAGCTTATAGCAATCAGCCCCAGCATTTT. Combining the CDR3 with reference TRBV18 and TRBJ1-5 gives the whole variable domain NAGVMQNPRHLVRRRGQEARLRCSPMKGHSHVYWYRQLPEEGLKFMVYLQKENIIDESGMPKERFSAEFPKEGPSILRIQQVVRGDSAAYFCASSQGTAYSNQPQHFGDGTRLSIL.